The rows below give T cell receptor beta chains drawn from one sample of a study of T cells after yellow fever vaccination. TCRdb processed the 5' RACE reads anew with MiXCR; each CDR3 protein has one entry. The top ten hold under 15% of the sample, which has hundreds of thousands of distinct CDR3 sequences, about 12% seen once. The specimen comprised PBMCs, sampled on the day of the yellow fever booster vaccination. The receptors were gathered from a man aged 25 to 40 who received the YFV17D yellow fever vaccine. Both conserved end residues are part of each CDR3. Each record gives: clone size, V gene, CDR3 length, J gene, D gene, CDR3 protein, CDR3 DNA. A D gene is named only where the DNA matches it firmly. Size values are once, few and many counts, or a class for expanded clones, and some rows have none.

>-|TRBV5-4|17|TRBJ2-1|TRBD2
CASSFGGLAGEYNEQFF
TGTGCCAGCAGCTTTGGGGGACTAGCGGGAGAATATAATGAGCAGTTCTTC
>-|TRBV4-3|14|TRBJ2-3|-
CASSQDRGRDTQYF
TGCGCCAGCAGCCAAGACCGGGGCCGAGATACGCAGTATTTT
>-|TRBV19|18|TRBJ2-5|-
CASSIGTSARNFQETQYF
TGTGCCAGTAGTATCGGGACTTCGGCTCGTAACTTTCAAGAGACCCAGTACTTC
>many|TRBV20-1|14|TRBJ2-1|TRBD2
CSAPWTSGSKEQFF
TGCAGTGCCCCTTGGACTAGCGGGAGTAAAGAGCAGTTCTTC
>few|TRBV5-1|16|TRBJ1-1|TRBD1
CASSLGGQGPNTEAFF
TGCGCCAGCAGCTTGGGGGGACAGGGGCCGAACACTGAAGCTTTCTTT
>-|TRBV12-3/TRBV12-4|14|TRBJ2-7|-
CASKLLEAGREQYF
TGTGCCAGCAAATTACTGGAGGCGGGGCGCGAGCAGTACTTC
>few|TRBV7-3|14|TRBJ2-1|-
CASSRETSRGEQFF
TGTGCCAGCAGCCGAGAGACTTCTCGGGGTGAGCAGTTCTTC
>-|TRBV7-8|17|TRBJ2-1|TRBD2
CASSLRVSSSGYNEQFF
TGTGCCAGCAGCCTAAGAGTATCGTCTAGCGGTTACAATGAGCAGTTCTTC
>few|TRBV7-8|14|TRBJ2-1|-
CASSPLLSSYEQFF
TGTGCCAGCAGCCCCCTTCTCAGCTCGTATGAGCAGTTCTTC
>many|TRBV20-1|18|TRBJ2-3|-
CSARSPPPGLPSTDTQYF
TGCAGTGCTAGATCCCCCCCCCCGGGACTGCCTAGCACAGATACGCAGTATTTT
>many|TRBV5-1|15|TRBJ2-5|-
CASSIGTEFQETQYF
TGCGCCAGCAGCATTGGGACGGAGTTCCAAGAGACCCAGTACTTC
>few|TRBV20-1|14|TRBJ2-7|-
CSAREPSGTYEQYF
TGCAGTGCTAGAGAACCTTCTGGTACCTACGAGCAGTACTTC
>-|TRBV5-1|17|TRBJ2-3|-
CASSLGTLGRGADTQYF
TGCGCCAGCAGCTTGGGGACCCTGGGGCGAGGTGCAGATACGCAGTATTTT
>-|TRBV20-1|17|TRBJ2-4|TRBD2
CSAITSGRARGKNIQYF
TGCAGTGCCATAACTAGCGGGAGGGCCCGGGGCAAAAACATTCAGTACTTC
>once|TRBV10-3|12|TRBJ2-5|-
CAISGLKETQYF
TGTGCCATCAGCGGACTGAAAGAGACCCAGTACTTC
>-|TRBV3-1|16|TRBJ2-1|TRBD2
CASSPRGGGPYNEQFF
TGTGCCAGCTCGCCCCGCGGGGGGGGACCCTACAATGAGCAGTTCTTC
>-|TRBV6-1|16|TRBJ2-5|-
CASELGGWGYQETQYF
TGTGCCAGCGAACTTGGAGGGTGGGGATACCAAGAGACCCAGTACTTC
>-|TRBV29-1|10|TRBJ2-7|-
CSVGSYEQYF
TGCAGCGTTGGTTCATACGAGCAGTACTTC
>-|TRBV4-3|13|TRBJ1-2|-
CASSQGMDYGYTF
TGCGCCAGCAGCCAAGGGATGGACTATGGCTACACCTTC
>many|TRBV28|14|TRBJ2-1|-
CASSPGSSYNEQFF
TGTGCCAGCAGCCCCGGGAGCTCCTACAATGAGCAGTTCTTC
>-|TRBV7-2|14|TRBJ2-5|TRBD2
CASSRSGSGETQYF
TGTGCCAGCAGCCGTAGCGGGAGTGGCGAGACCCAGTACTTC
>-|TRBV29-1|16|TRBJ1-2|-
CSVEDLRDNDGYGYTF
TGCAGCGTTGAAGATCTTCGGGACAACGACGGCTATGGCTACACCTTC
>few|TRBV7-9|16|TRBJ2-7|TRBD2
CASSHPGGRYLYEQYF
TGTGCCAGCAGCCACCCCGGCGGGAGATATCTCTACGAGCAGTACTTC
>many|TRBV7-2|14|TRBJ2-2|-
CASSSRQNGGELFF
TGTGCCAGCAGCTCTCGACAGAATGGCGGGGAGCTGTTTTTT
>-|TRBV6-5|14|TRBJ2-1|-
CASSYSGGFNEQFF
TGTGCCAGCAGTTACTCGGGGGGTTTCAATGAGCAGTTCTTC
>-|TRBV12-3/TRBV12-4|15|TRBJ2-1|-
CASILSRGSYNEQFF
TGTGCCAGCATCCTAAGTCGGGGGTCCTACAATGAGCAGTTCTTC
>once|TRBV6-1|12|TRBJ1-6|-
CASSEMNSPLHF
TGTGCCAGCTCGGAGATGAATTCACCCCTCCACTTT
>few|TRBV7-8|13|TRBJ2-1|-
CASSPFTYSEQFF
TGTGCCAGCAGCCCCTTTACCTACAGCGAGCAGTTCTTC
>few|TRBV28|14|TRBJ2-7|TRBD2
CASSFRLATYEQYF
TGTGCCAGCAGTTTTCGACTAGCTACTTACGAGCAGTACTTC
>few|TRBV5-4|15|TRBJ1-2|-
CASSPSTGTGLGYTF
TGTGCCAGCAGCCCCTCTACTGGGACGGGATTAGGCTACACCTTC
>-|TRBV6-5|12|TRBJ1-4|-
CASSHSDEKLFF
TGTGCCAGCAGTCACTCAGATGAAAAACTGTTTTTT
>few|TRBV7-9|13|TRBJ2-3|-
CASSYQGGDTQYF
TGTGCCAGCAGCTACCAGGGGGGTGATACGCAGTATTTT
>many|TRBV2|13|TRBJ1-1|-
CASRALAGTEAFF
TGTGCCAGCAGGGCGCTGGCCGGAACTGAAGCTTTCTTT
>many|TRBV20-1|14|TRBJ2-3|TRBD1
CSAPDRGGTDTQYF
TGCAGTGCACCGGACAGGGGGGGCACAGATACGCAGTATTTT
>few|TRBV7-2|14|TRBJ2-5|-
CASSSRRLVKTQYF
TGTGCCAGCAGCTCGCGGCGCCTGGTAAAGACCCAGTACTTC
>many|TRBV7-6|13|TRBJ1-3|-
CACQADSGNTIYF
TGTGCCTGTCAGGCCGACTCTGGAAACACCATATATTTT
>few|TRBV7-6|16|TRBJ2-1|-
CASSLAAAFSYNEQFF
TGTGCCAGCAGCTTGGCGGCCGCTTTCTCCTACAATGAGCAGTTCTTC
>-|TRBV24-1|14|TRBJ1-2|TRBD1
CATSGTGTGPGYTF
TGTGCCACCAGTGGCACCGGGACAGGTCCTGGCTACACCTTC
>-|TRBV7-9|14|TRBJ2-2|-
CASSPAVAPGELFF
TGTGCCAGCAGCCCCGCGGTGGCCCCCGGGGAGCTGTTTTTT
>few|TRBV20-1|18|TRBJ2-7|TRBD2
CSAQRAGLSGRLLYEQYF
TGCAGTGCGCAGCGGGCAGGGTTGAGCGGGAGGCTACTCTACGAGCAGTACTTC